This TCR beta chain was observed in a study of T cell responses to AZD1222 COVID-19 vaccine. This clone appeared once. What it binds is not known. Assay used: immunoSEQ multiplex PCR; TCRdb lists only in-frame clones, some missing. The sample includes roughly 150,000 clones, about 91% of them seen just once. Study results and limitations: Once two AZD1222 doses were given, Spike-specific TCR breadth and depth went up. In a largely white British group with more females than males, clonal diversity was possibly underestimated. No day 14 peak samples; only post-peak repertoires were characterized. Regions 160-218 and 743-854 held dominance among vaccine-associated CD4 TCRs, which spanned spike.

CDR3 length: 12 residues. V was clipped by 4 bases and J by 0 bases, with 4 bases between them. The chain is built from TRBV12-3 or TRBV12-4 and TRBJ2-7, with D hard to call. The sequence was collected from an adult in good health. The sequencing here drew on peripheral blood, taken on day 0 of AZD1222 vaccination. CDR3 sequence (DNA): TGTGCCAGCAGTTCCCTCTCCTACGAGCAGTACTTC. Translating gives CASSSLSYEQYF.